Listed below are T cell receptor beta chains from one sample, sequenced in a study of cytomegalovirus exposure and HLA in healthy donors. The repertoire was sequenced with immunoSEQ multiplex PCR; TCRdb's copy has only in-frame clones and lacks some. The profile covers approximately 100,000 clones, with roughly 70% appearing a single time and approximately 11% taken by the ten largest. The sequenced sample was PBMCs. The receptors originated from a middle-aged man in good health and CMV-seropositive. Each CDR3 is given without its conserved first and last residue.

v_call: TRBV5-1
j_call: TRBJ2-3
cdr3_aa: ASSFRDTDTQY

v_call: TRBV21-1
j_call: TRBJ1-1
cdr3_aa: ASSRAGTAKIRAF

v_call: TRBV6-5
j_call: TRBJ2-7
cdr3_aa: ASSYSQAGVPYEQY

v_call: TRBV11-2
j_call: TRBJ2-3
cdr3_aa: ASSLDRPGLMQY

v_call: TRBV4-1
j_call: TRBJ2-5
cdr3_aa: ASSRGTVGNQETQY

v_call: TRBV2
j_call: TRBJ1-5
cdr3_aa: ASYLDRAFNQPQH

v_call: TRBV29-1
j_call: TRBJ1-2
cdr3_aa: SVEDSMYGYT

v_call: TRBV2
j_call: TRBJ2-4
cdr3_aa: ASSWDLLAKNIQY

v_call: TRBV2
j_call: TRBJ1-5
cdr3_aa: ASSEVSSAGNQPQH

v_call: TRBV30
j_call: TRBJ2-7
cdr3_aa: AWSFRGAYEQY

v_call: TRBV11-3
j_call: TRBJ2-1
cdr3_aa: ASSLGVAGESYNEQF

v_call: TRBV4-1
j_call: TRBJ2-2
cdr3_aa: ASSRTIAGGPAGELF

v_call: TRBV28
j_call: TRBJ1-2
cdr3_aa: ASSLRTVYGYT

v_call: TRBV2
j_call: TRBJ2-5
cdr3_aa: ASSEGTAQETQY

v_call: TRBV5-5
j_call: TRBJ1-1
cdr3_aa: ASSVQGDTEAF

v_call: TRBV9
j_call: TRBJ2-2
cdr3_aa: ASSVPGQGINGELF